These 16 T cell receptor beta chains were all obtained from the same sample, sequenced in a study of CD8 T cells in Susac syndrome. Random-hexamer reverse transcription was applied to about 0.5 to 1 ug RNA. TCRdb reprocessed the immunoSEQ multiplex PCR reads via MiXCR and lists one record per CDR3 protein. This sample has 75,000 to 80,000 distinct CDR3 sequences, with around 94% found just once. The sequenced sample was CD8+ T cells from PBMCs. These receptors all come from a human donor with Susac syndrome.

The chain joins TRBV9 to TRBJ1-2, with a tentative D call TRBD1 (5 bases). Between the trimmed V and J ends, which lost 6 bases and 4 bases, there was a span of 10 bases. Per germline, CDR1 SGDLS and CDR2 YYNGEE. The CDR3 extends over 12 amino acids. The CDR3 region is CASNQGTYGYTF. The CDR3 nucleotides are TGTGCCAGCAACCAAGGGACCTATGGCTACACCTTC.

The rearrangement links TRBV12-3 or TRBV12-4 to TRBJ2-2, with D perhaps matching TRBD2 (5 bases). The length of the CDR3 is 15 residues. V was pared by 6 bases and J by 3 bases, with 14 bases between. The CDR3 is CASSYSAGDTGELFF. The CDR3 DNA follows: TGTGCCAGCAGCTACTCGGCGGGTGACACCGGGGAGCTGTTTTTT.

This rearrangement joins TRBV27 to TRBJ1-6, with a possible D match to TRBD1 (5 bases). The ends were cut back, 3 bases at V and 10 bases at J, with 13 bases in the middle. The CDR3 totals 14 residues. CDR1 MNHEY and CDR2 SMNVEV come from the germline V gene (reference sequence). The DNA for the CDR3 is TGTGCCAGCAGTTTGGGTGGGAGGGACTCACCCCTCCACTTT. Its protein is CASSLGGRDSPLHF.

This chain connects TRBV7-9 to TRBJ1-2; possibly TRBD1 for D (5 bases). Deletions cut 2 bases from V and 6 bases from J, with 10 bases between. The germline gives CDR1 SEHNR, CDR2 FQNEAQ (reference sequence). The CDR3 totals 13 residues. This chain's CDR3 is CASSLMTANGYTF. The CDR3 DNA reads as TGTGCCAGCAGCTTAATGACAGCTAATGGCTACACCTTC.

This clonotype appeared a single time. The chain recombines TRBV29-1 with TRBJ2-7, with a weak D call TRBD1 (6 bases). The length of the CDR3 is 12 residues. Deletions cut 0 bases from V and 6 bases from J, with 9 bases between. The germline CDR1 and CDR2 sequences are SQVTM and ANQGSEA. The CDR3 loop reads CSVEEQGPEQYF. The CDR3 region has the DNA TGCAGCGTTGAAGAACAGGGTCCCGAGCAGTACTTC.

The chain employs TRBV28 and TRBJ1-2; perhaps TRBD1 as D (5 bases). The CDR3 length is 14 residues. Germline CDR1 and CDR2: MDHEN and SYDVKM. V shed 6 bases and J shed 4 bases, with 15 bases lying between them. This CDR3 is CASRYQGPSYGYTF. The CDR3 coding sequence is TGTGCCAGCAGATATCAGGGCCCTTCCTATGGCTACACCTTC.

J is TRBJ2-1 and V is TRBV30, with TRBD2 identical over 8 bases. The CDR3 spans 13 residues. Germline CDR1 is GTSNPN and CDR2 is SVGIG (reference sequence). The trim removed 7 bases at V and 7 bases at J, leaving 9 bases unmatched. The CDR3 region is CAFYMGLVNEQFF. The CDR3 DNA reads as TGTGCCTTCTACATGGGACTAGTTAATGAGCAGTTCTTC.

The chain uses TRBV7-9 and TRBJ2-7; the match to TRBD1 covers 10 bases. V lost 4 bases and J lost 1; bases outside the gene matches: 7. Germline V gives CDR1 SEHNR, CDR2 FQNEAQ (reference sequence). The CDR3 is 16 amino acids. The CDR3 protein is CASSSPGTGVSYEQYF. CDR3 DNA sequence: TGTGCCAGCAGCTCTCCCGGGACAGGGGTTTCCTACGAGCAGTACTTC.

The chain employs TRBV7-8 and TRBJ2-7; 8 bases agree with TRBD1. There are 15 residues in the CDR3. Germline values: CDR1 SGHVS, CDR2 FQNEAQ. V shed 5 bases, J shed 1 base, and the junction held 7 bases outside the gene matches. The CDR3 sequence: CASSKGTGPSYEQYF. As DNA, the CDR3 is TGTGCCAGCAGCAAAGGGACAGGTCCTTCCTACGAGCAGTACTTC.

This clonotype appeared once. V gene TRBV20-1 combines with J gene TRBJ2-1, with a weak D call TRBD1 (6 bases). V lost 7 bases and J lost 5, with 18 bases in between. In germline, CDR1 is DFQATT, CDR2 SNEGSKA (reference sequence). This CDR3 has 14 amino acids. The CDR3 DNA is TGCAGTGTCAACCCTTTCCGACAGGACAATGAGCAGTTCTTC. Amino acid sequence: CSVNPFRQDNEQFF.

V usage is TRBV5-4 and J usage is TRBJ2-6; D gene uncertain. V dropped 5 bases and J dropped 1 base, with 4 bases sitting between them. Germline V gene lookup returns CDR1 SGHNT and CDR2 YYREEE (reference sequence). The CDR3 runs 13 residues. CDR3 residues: CASRRSGANVLTF. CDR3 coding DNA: TGTGCCAGCAGGAGATCTGGGGCCAACGTCCTGACTTTC.

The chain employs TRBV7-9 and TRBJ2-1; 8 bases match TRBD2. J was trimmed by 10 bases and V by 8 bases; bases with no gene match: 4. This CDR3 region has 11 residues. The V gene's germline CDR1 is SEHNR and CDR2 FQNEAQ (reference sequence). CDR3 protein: CASASSGEQFF. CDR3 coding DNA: TGTGCCAGCGCATCTAGCGGGGAGCAGTTCTTC. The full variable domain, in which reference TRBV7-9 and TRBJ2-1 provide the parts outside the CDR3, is DTGVSQNPRHKITKRGQNVTFRCDPISEHNRLYWYRQTLGQGPEFLTYFQNEAQLEKSRLLSDRFSAERPKGSFSTLEIQRTEQGDSAMYLCASASSGEQFFGPGTRLTVL.

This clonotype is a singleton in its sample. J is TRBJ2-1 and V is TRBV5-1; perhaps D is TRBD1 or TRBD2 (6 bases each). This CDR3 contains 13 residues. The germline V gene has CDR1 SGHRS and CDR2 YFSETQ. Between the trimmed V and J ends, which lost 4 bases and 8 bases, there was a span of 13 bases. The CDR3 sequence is CASSPEGGHEQFF. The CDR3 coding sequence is TGCGCCAGCAGCCCGGAGGGGGGCCATGAGCAGTTCTTC.

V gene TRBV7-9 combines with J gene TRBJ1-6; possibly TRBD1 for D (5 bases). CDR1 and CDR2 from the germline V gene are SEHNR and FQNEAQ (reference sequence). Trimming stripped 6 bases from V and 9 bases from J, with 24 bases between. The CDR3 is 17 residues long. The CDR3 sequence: CASSNHDGKGAGSPLHF. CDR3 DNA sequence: TGTGCCAGCAGTAACCATGATGGGAAAGGGGCCGGTTCACCCCTCCACTTT. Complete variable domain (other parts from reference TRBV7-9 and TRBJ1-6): DTGVSQNPRHKITKRGQNVTFRCDPISEHNRLYWYRQTLGQGPEFLTYFQNEAQLEKSRLLSDRFSAERPKGSFSTLEIQRTEQGDSAMYLCASSNHDGKGAGSPLHFGNGTRLTVT.

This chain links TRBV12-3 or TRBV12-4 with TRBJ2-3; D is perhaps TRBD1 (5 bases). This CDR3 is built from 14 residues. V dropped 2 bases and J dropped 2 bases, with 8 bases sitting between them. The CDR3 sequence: CASSLRQTTDTQYF. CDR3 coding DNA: TGTGCCAGCAGTTTAAGACAGACCACAGATACGCAGTATTTT.

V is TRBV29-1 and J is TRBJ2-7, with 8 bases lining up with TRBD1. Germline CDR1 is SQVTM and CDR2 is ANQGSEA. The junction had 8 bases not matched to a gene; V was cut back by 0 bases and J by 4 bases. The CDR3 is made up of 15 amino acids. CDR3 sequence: CSVEDSRTGLYEQYF. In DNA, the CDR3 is TGCAGCGTTGAAGACTCCAGGACAGGGCTGTACGAGCAGTACTTC.